Shown below are 20 T cell receptor beta chains from a single sample sequenced in a study of early T cells in non-severe SARS-CoV-2 infection (dated by TCRdb to about 2021). Libraries were made using 5' RACE. Sequencing relied on a NextSeq 500. Starting from the raw public reads, TCRdb applied fastp trimming at Q25, assembled clones with MiXCR and retained in-frame beta chains. Each CDR3 protein appears once, grouped with its most common genes and DNA. The sample table lists tens of thousands of distinct CDR3 sequences, more than 13% of them with a count of one. Around 5.4% of the sample belongs to the ten largest clones. Material for sequencing was whole blood. These TCRs come from an adult who was a healthcare worker with PCR-confirmed SARS-CoV-2 infection or an uninfected control (not recorded which).

This clonotype was observed a few times. The gene calls are TRBV3-1 and TRBJ1-4; the match to TRBD1 covers 7 bases. J lost 5 bases, V lost 5 bases, and 11 bases had no gene match. CDR3 size: 16 residues. Germline V gives CDR1 LGHDT, CDR2 YNNKEL (reference sequence). The CDR3: CASSALTGQPNEKLFF. The CDR3 DNA reads as TGTGCCAGCAGCGCATTAACGGGACAGCCGAATGAAAAACTGTTTTTT. Full variable domain (missing parts from reference TRBV3-1 and TRBJ1-4): DTAVSQTPKYLVTQMGNDKSIKCEQNLGHDTMYWYKQDSKKFLKIMFSYNNKELIINETVPNRFSPKSPDKAHLNLHINSLELGDSAVYFCASSALTGQPNEKLFFGSGTQLSVL.

The rearrangement uses TRBV7-6 and TRBJ2-5; D could derive from TRBD1 or TRBD2 (5 bases each). Trimming pared 1 base from V and 1 base from J, leaving 10 bases between. The CDR3 totals 15 residues. Looked up from germline, CDR1 is SGHVS and CDR2 is FNYEAQ. CDR3 residues: CASSLVPGTQETQYF. In nucleotides, the CDR3 is TGTGCCAGCAGCTTAGTACCAGGGACCCAAGAGACCCAGTACTTC. Full variable domain (rest looked up from reference TRBV7-6 and TRBJ2-5): GAGVSQSPRYKVTKRGQDVALRCDPISGHVSLYWYRQALGQGPEFLTYFNYEAQQDKSGLPNDRFSAERPEGSISTLTIQRTEQRDSAMYRCASSLVPGTQETQYFGPGTRLLVL.

This clonotype was found a few times. An end of the junction differs from the germline gene, which may be a read error. The chain employs TRBV11-2 and TRBJ1-3, with D possibly TRBD1 on 5 matching bases. The CDR3 totals 13 residues. From germline, CDR1 is SGHAT and CDR2 FQNNGV. CDR3 region: CASSFSPQGPPFF. CDR3 in DNA: TGTGCCAGCAGCTTCTCTCCCCAGGGACCCCCTTTTTTT.

This clonotype was detected only a few times. CDR3 nucleotide sequence: TGTGCCAGCAGGGACAGGGGTAACACCGGGGAGCTGTTTTTT. This sequence encodes CASRDRGNTGELFF. V gene TRBV6-6 combines with J gene TRBJ2-2; 9 bases are a match to TRBD1. The germline CDR1 and CDR2 sequences are MNHNY and SVGAGI (reference sequence). This CDR3 contains 14 residues. Trimming at V came to 6 bases and at J to 2 bases, leaving 1 base not matched to a gene.

V is TRBV28 and J is TRBJ2-5; 8 bases are a match to TRBD2. Germline lookup yields CDR1 MDHEN and CDR2 SYDVKM. The CDR3 runs 13 residues. V was clipped by 8 bases and J by 3 bases; unmatched bases: 5. Written as DNA, the CDR3 is TGTGCCAGCCTACGGGGGGGGAAAGAGACCCAGTACTTC. Protein sequence: CASLRGGKETQYF.

This clonotype has ten or more counts. The chain couples TRBV28 to TRBJ1-5; D ambiguous. Trimming removed 3 bases from V and 6 bases from J, with 9 bases in between. The CDR3 runs 13 residues. CDR1 MDHEN and CDR2 SYDVKM come from the germline V gene. CDR3 sequence (DNA): TGTGCCAGCAGTTTCGAGGGCCGTCAGCCCCAGCATTTT. This encodes CASSFEGRQPQHF. The full variable domain, its missing parts supplied by reference TRBV28 and TRBJ1-5, is DVKVTQSSRYLVKRTGEKVFLECVQDMDHENMFWYRQDPGLGLRLIYFSYDVKMKEKGDIPEGYSVSREKKERFSLILESASTNQTSMYLCASSFEGRQPQHFGDGTRLSIL.

The chain is built from TRBV4-3 and TRBJ2-3; the D is unclear. The germline gives CDR1 LGHNA, CDR2 YSLEER. V was shortened by 3 bases and J by 6 bases, with 10 bases between the two germline ends. The CDR3 is made up of 13 amino acids. For the CDR3, the DNA is TGCGCCAGCAGCCAGACTTATGTGGATACGCAGTATTTT. This gives the protein CASSQTYVDTQYF.

The rearrangement uses TRBV12-3 or TRBV12-4 and TRBJ2-1; D possibly corresponds to TRBD1 (7 bases). The CDR3 totals 16 residues. V dropped 5 bases and J dropped 10 bases, with 24 bases sitting between them. The CDR3 is CASSQTLGGGGREQFF. For the CDR3, the DNA is TGTGCCAGCAGTCAGACCTTGGGAGGAGGGGGCCGCGAGCAGTTCTTC.

The chain joins TRBV20-1 to TRBJ2-5; D not certain. With 4 bases removed from V and 5 bases from J, the gap between germline ends came to 8 bases. The CDR3 is 11 amino acids. Germline CDR1 DFQATT, CDR2 SNEGSKA (reference sequence). The chain's CDR3 is CSAIRTETQYF. In nucleotides, the CDR3 is TGCAGTGCTATACGGACCGAGACCCAGTACTTC.

The chain employs TRBV5-1 and TRBJ2-7; possibly TRBD1 or TRBD2 for D (5 bases each). Trimming cost V 0 bases and J 2 bases, with 12 bases left between them. Germline assignment: CDR1 SGHRS and CDR2 YFSETQ. The CDR3 is 15 residues long. This chain's CDR3 is CASSLDPGPTYEQYF. The CDR3 bases are TGCGCCAGCAGCTTGGATCCGGGACCGACCTACGAGCAGTACTTC. Variable domain in full (rest from reference TRBV5-1 and TRBJ2-7): KAGVTQTPRYLIKTRGQQVTLSCSPISGHRSVSWYQQTPGQGLQFLFEYFSETQRNKGNFPGRFSGRQFSNSRSEMNVSTLELGDSALYLCASSLDPGPTYEQYFGPGTRLTVT.

This clonotype was detected a few times. The DNA for the CDR3 is TGTGCCAGCAGTCCCAACCCGTATAATAGCAATCAGCCCCAGCATTTT. Protein sequence: CASSPNPYNSNQPQHF. V gene TRBV27 combines with J gene TRBJ1-5; D is undetermined. CDR1 and CDR2 (germline): MNHEY, SMNVEV (reference sequence). This CDR3 is built from 16 residues. The ends were cut back, 5 bases at V and 0 bases at J, with 14 bases in the middle.

This clonotype came up many times. The CDR3 here is CSAGRSGRSWYEQYF. CDR3 DNA: TGCAGTGCTGGCCGGAGCGGGAGGTCATGGTACGAGCAGTACTTC. V usage is TRBV20-1 and J usage is TRBJ2-7, with 9 bases matching TRBD2. The germline CDR1 and CDR2 sequences are DFQATT and SNEGSKA (reference sequence). This CDR3 is built from 15 residues. After removal of 5 bases from V and 4 bases from J, the junction contained 12 bases not matched to a gene.

In this sample, this clonotype turned up many times. The rearrangement joins TRBV28 to TRBJ1-5; a weak D match, TRBD1 (5 bases). Germline loops: CDR1 MDHEN, CDR2 SYDVKM. The CDR3 extends over 14 amino acids. The V end was cut by 2 bases, the J end by 2 bases, with 7 bases between. CDR3 in amino acids: CASSLGAGNQPQHF. As DNA, the CDR3 is TGTGCCAGCAGTTTAGGGGCCGGCAATCAGCCCCAGCATTTT.

The table lists this clonotype with a few counts. The chain couples TRBV7-3 to TRBJ2-5; TRBD2 might be the D (5 bases). V dropped 5 bases and J dropped 5 bases, with 12 bases sitting between them. The CDR3 has 13 amino acids. The V gene's germline CDR1 is SGHTA and CDR2 FQGTGA. The CDR3, as DNA: TGTGCCAGCAGCGATCTAGCAGGCGAGACCCAGTACTTC. This encodes CASSDLAGETQYF.

The rearrangement links TRBV7-9 to TRBJ1-4, with TRBD1 as a possible D gene (6 bases). V lost 1 base and J lost 8, with 14 bases in between. The CDR3 consists of 15 residues. Germline V gene sequence: CDR1 SEHNR, CDR2 FQNEAQ (reference sequence). The CDR3 DNA reads TGTGCCAGCAGCTTAGGGGGGGCTGGTGGAGAAAAACTGTTTTTT. It codes for CASSLGGAGGEKLFF.

Only a few counts were recorded for this clonotype. The chain combines TRBV6-5 with TRBJ2-3, with D perhaps matching TRBD2 (6 bases). With 2 bases removed from V and 2 bases from J, the gap between germline ends came to 14 bases. Germline V lookup: CDR1 MNHEY, CDR2 SVGAGI. CDR3 length: 16 residues. The CDR3 sequence is CASSYQNGGDTDTQYF. CDR3 nucleotide sequence: TGTGCCAGCAGTTACCAAAACGGGGGAGACACAGATACGCAGTATTTT.

This clonotype has more than one count but fewer than ten. V and J are TRBV27 and TRBJ2-1, with D perhaps matching TRBD1 (5 bases). Trimming shortened V by 4 bases and J by 2 bases, and 15 bases separated the two germline ends. The CDR3 runs to 16 residues. Per the germline V gene, CDR1 is MNHEY and CDR2 is SMNVEV (reference sequence). DNA for the CDR3: TGTGCCAGCAGTTCCTACGGAGACAGAGCCTACAATGAGCAGTTCTTC. Translating gives CASSSYGDRAYNEQFF.

The chain combines TRBV18 with TRBJ2-5, with TRBD2 matching 8 bases. The germline V gene has CDR1 KGHSH and CDR2 LQKENI. V was clipped by 6 bases and J by 4 bases; unmatched bases: 7. This CDR3 has 14 residues. CDR3 loop: CASSSGLVRETQYF. As DNA, the CDR3 is TGTGCCAGCTCGTCGGGACTAGTACGAGAGACCCAGTACTTC. Using reference TRBV18 and TRBJ2-5 for the parts outside the CDR3, the full variable domain is NAGVMQNPRHLVRRRGQEARLRCSPMKGHSHVYWYRQLPEEGLKFMVYLQKENIIDESGMPKERFSAEFPKEGPSILRIQQVVRGDSAAYFCASSSGLVRETQYFGPGTRLLVL.

The genes are TRBV9 and TRBJ2-7; D is uncertain. This CDR3 has 13 residues. V gave up 0 bases and J gave up 4 bases, with 8 bases separating them. CDR1 SGDLS and CDR2 YYNGEE come from the germline V gene. CDR3 nucleotide sequence: TGTGCCAGCAGCGTAGCTTCGCCATACGAGCAGTACTTC. Translation: CASSVASPYEQYF.

This clonotype was counted between two and nine times. The J gene is TRBJ1-1, the V gene TRBV3-1; D gene ambiguous. In germline, CDR1 is LGHDT, CDR2 YNNKEL (reference sequence). V lost 0 bases and J 3 bases, leaving 17 bases between the germline ends. This CDR3 is built from 17 residues. Written as DNA, the CDR3 is TGTGCCAGCAGCCAAGATATCCTAAAGACTGAGGACACTGAAGCTTTCTTT. It yields the protein CASSQDILKTEDTEAFF.